In this sample, the clone carrying this TCR beta chain turned up a few times. This sample stems from a study of patients and donors after allogeneic stem cell transplantation. One entry per CDR3 protein, called by TCRdb with MiXCR from the RT-PCR reads. Of roughly 190,000 distinct CDR3 sequences detected, around 41% appear once; the ten largest clones hold 33%. The V and J ends lost 3 bases and 4 bases respectively, with 18 bases between them. CDR1 is LGHNT and CDR2 is FRNRAP in the germline V gene. The CDR3 spans 16 residues. The source material was blood, either unsorted or a sorted T cell fraction (not recorded which). The receptor comes from a human donor who was either an allogeneic HSCT recipient or a stem cell or donor lymphocyte infusion donor (not recorded which). It is not recorded whose cells these are; they may come from a transplant donor. This chain connects TRBV12-5 to TRBJ1-2; D not certain. CDR3 sequence (DNA): TGTGCTAGTGGTTTTTTCGGCCTGGCGGGTCCCTATGGCTACACCTTC. This gives the protein CASGFFGLAGPYGYTF.